This T cell receptor beta chain was profiled in a study of blood T cell repertoires in COVID-19. The ends were cut back, 4 bases at V and 3 bases at J, with 10 bases in the middle. This CDR3 contains 15 residues. The germline CDR1 and CDR2 sequences are SGHAT and FQNNGV. This clone has only one observation. Sequencing was performed with immunoSEQ multiplex PCR; in TCRdb, only in-frame clones are kept and a portion is missing. This sample has about 360,000 clones, with around nine tenths found just once. What was sequenced was peripheral blood. The chain recombines TRBV11-2 with TRBJ1-6; D is possibly TRBD1 (6 bases). This receptor was obtained from a human donor in a cohort sampled during active COVID-19. The DNA of the CDR3 is TGTGCCAGCAGCTCTACAGGGAACTATAATTCACCCCTCCACTTT. Amino acid sequence: CASSSTGNYNSPLHF.